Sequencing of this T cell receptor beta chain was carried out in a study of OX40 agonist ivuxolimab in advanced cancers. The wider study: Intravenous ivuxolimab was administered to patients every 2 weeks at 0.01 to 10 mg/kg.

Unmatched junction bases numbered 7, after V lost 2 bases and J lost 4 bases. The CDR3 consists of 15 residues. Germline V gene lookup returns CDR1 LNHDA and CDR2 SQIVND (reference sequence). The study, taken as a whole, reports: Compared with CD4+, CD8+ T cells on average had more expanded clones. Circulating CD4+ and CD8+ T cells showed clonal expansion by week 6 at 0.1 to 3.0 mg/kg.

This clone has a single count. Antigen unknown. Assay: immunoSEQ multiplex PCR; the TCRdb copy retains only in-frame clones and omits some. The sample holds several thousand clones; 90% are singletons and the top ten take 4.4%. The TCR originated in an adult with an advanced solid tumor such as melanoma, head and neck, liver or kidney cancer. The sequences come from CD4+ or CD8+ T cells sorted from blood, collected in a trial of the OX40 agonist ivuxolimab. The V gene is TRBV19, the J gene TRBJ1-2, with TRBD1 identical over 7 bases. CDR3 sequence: CASSISLRGLYGYTF. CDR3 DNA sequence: TGTGCCAGTAGTATATCATTAAGGGGGCTCTATGGCTACACCTTC.